This T cell receptor (beta chain) was recovered during a study of blood T cell repertoires in COVID-19. Across the study: Samples of COVID-19 (acute and convalescent) were obtained from the United States, Italy and Spain. In each case, the material was cDNA or gDNA derived from T cells, B-cell-depleted T cells, or PBMCs.

Per the original data handling: For nucleated cells, counts were estimated from reference gene primer amplification. Using immunoSEQ multiplex PCR, the repertoire was profiled, and TCRdb retains in-frame clones only, with some absent. The V and J calls and the clone size are those of that table, but D and trimming were determined from the DNA. The sample lists around 200,000 clones; 85% to 90% were seen once. CDR3 length equals 16 residues. V was clipped by 0 bases and J by 1 base; unmatched bases: 3. Germline lookup yields CDR1 MNHEY and CDR2 SVGAGI. A few counts support this clone. This TCR was recovered from a man aged 65-85 years with active or convalescent COVID-19. The chain joins TRBV6-5 to TRBJ1-3; 7 positions agree with TRBD1. Sequenced input: peripheral blood. The CDR3 coding sequence is TGTGCCAGCAGTTACTCCAGGGGGTTTTCTGGAAACACCATATATTTT. Protein: CASSYSRGFSGNTIYF.